These 28 T cell receptor beta chains originate from one sample sequenced in a study of blood T cells in healthy people across ages. PCR was performed a second time for about 7 to 12 cycles using a sample-barcoded 5' primer and a J-beta primer mix. TCRdb re-analysed the 5' RACE reads in MiXCR, keeping a single row per CDR3 protein. The sample contains around 1.5 million distinct CDR3 sequences, approximately 59% of which appear only once. Source material: blood. Receptors originate from a man between 18 and 29 years old in good health.

The chain has TRBV5-6 and TRBJ2-7; weak D call: TRBD2 (5 bases). From germline, CDR1 is SGHDT and CDR2 YYEEEE. CDR3 length equals 14 residues. V lost 0 bases, J lost 7 bases, and 14 bases lay in between. CDR3 sequence reads: CASSLAGNSNEQYF. CDR3 nucleotides: TGTGCCAGCAGCTTGGCGGGAAATTCCAATGAGCAGTACTTC.

Written as DNA, the CDR3 is TGTGCCAGCAGCCTAACCAGGACAGGTGGCAATTCACCCCTCCACTTT. It yields the protein CASSLTRTGGNSPLHF. The rearrangement links TRBV7-2 to TRBJ1-6, with 7 bases identical to TRBD1. The V gene's germline CDR1 is SGHTA and CDR2 FQGNSA. The CDR3 sequence is 16 residues long. V lost 5 bases to trimming and J lost 7 bases; unmatched junction nucleotides: 11.

The chain recombines TRBV4-1 with TRBJ2-7; a possible D gene is TRBD1 (6 bases). With the DNA end fitting TRBJ2-4 better, the J assignment may be wrong. The CDR3 is made up of 13 amino acids. Germline V gene lookup returns CDR1 MGHRA and CDR2 YSYEKL. The CDR3 DNA reads TGCGCCAGCTCCAACAGGGTCAAAAACATTCAGTACTTC. Protein sequence: CASSNRVKNIQYF.

The gene calls are TRBV27 and TRBJ1-2; D possibly corresponds to TRBD1 (5 bases). The CDR3 consists of 15 residues. V dropped 3 bases and J dropped 7 bases, with 18 bases sitting between them. Germline CDR1 reads MNHEY; CDR2 reads SMNVEV (reference sequence). The CDR3 sequence: CASSLSPGQSFGYTF. CDR3 coding DNA: TGTGCCAGCAGTTTGAGCCCCGGACAATCCTTTGGCTACACCTTC.

The genes are TRBV9 and TRBJ2-6; D unresolved. V gave up 5 bases and J gave up 2 bases, with 11 bases separating them. The CDR3 is 15 amino acids. The germline V gene has CDR1 SGDLS and CDR2 YYNGEE. The CDR3 DNA follows: TGTGCCAGCAGAACGAGGCAGGCTGGGGCCAACGTCCTGACTTTC. Protein sequence: CASRTRQAGANVLTF.

The chain couples TRBV7-9 to TRBJ2-1, with 7 bases aligning to TRBD1. CDR1 and CDR2 from the germline V gene are SEHNR and FQNEAQ (reference sequence). The CDR3 loop spans 15 amino acids. The trim removed 5 bases at V and 2 bases at J, leaving 6 bases unmatched. The CDR3 sequence: CASSRQGTTYNEQFF. The CDR3 coding sequence is TGTGCCAGCAGCAGACAGGGAACTACCTACAATGAGCAGTTCTTC. Based on the CDR3 plus reference TRBV7-9 and TRBJ2-1, the full variable domain is DTGVSQNPRHKITKRGQNVTFRCDPISEHNRLYWYRQTLGQGPEFLTYFQNEAQLEKSRLLSDRFSAERPKGSFSTLEIQRTEQGDSAMYLCASSRQGTTYNEQFFGPGTRLTVL.

V gene TRBV13 combines with J gene TRBJ2-5, with D perhaps assigned TRBD1 or TRBD2 (5 bases each). The CDR3 has 14 residues. The V end lost 3 bases, the J end lost 0 bases, and 8 bases lay between the germline ends. Germline CDR1 reads PRHDT; CDR2 reads FYEKMQ (reference sequence). The CDR3 sequence: CASSFRDDQETQYF. DNA for the CDR3: TGTGCCAGCAGCTTCCGGGACGACCAAGAGACCCAGTACTTC.

This clonotype was picked up a small number of times. The CDR3 region has the DNA TGTGCCAGTCGATCGTTGGAGAGCGGTCCTTTCTACGAGCAGTACTTC. Translation gives CASRSLESGPFYEQYF. V gene TRBV4-2 combines with J gene TRBJ2-7; possibly TRBD2 for D (5 bases). The CDR3 has 16 amino acids. Trimming took off 9 bases at V and 3 bases at J, with 24 bases between the two ends. Germline CDR1 reads LGHNA; CDR2 reads YNFKEQ.

The V gene is TRBV20-1, the J gene TRBJ2-7, with D perhaps TRBD1 or TRBD2 (6 bases each). Between the trimmed V and J ends, which lost 1 base and 4 bases, there was a span of 11 bases. This CDR3 contains 13 residues. Germline CDR1 and CDR2: DFQATT and SNEGSKA (reference sequence). In nucleotides, the CDR3 is TGCAGTGCTAGAGGGAGGGGGGTATACGAGCAGTACTTC. Translated, it gives CSARGRGVYEQYF.

This sequence joins TRBV4-3 and TRBJ2-1; 9 bases are shared with TRBD2. The CDR3 is 16 amino acids. V shed 4 bases and J 10 bases; nucleotides not matched to a gene: 14. CDR1 is LGHNA, CDR2 YSLEER, per germline. The CDR3 bases are TGCGCCAGCAGCCGTGTCGGGACTAGCATAGTTGGGGAGCAGTTCTTC. It translates to CASSRVGTSIVGEQFF.

The chain employs TRBV5-5 and TRBJ2-1; D not certain. Germline V gene sequence: CDR1 SGHKS, CDR2 YYEKEE (reference sequence). The CDR3 has 14 amino acids. The V gene lost 0 bases and the J gene lost 9 bases, with 13 bases spanning the gap. The CDR3 region is CASSLAVSAGEQFF. The CDR3 nucleotides are TGTGCCAGCAGCTTGGCCGTCTCGGCTGGTGAGCAGTTCTTC.

The V call is TRBV20-1, the J call TRBJ2-7, with 8 bases fitting TRBD1. The CDR3 runs 16 residues. Trimming removed 5 bases from V and 4 bases from J; junction bases left unmatched: 16. CDR1 and CDR2 from the germline V gene are DFQATT and SNEGSKA (reference sequence). The chain's CDR3 is CSALDGQGSFQYEQYF. DNA of the CDR3: TGCAGTGCTCTGGATGGACAGGGAAGTTTTCAATACGAGCAGTACTTC.

This clonotype was detected once. This chain links TRBV24-1 with TRBJ2-1, with D perhaps matching TRBD2 (7 bases). V lost 10 bases and J lost 7, with 19 bases in between. This CDR3 spans 14 amino acids. Germline assignment: CDR1 KGHDR and CDR2 SFDVKD. CDR3: CATGRGGGRNEQFF. Written as DNA, the CDR3 is TGTGCCACGGGGAGGGGTGGGGGCAGGAATGAGCAGTTCTTC.

This chain uses TRBV7-2 with TRBJ2-7; 9 bases are a match to TRBD2. CDR3 length: 17 amino acids. Germline CDR1 reads SGHTA; CDR2 reads FQGNSA. V lost 4 bases to trimming and J lost 8 bases; unmatched junction nucleotides: 18. As DNA, the CDR3 is TGTGCCAGCAGCTCCAGGAGGTCGCTAGCGGGACCACCACAGCAGTACTTC. Encoded protein: CASSSRRSLAGPPQQYF.

CDR3 DNA sequence: TGCAGTGCTGCCGCAGGGGTGTCCTACGAGCAGTACTTC. This encodes CSAAAGVSYEQYF. The chain carries TRBV20-1 and TRBJ2-1; weak D call: TRBD1 (6 bases). The DNA end is more similar to TRBJ2-7, so the J call may be wrong. This CDR3 contains 13 residues. CDR1 and CDR2 (germline): DFQATT, SNEGSKA (reference sequence).

The V gene is TRBV24-1, the J gene TRBJ2-3, with a possible D match to TRBD2 (6 bases). V dropped 1 base and J dropped 5 bases, with 15 bases sitting between them. From germline, CDR1 is KGHDR and CDR2 SFDVKD. This CDR3 comprises 16 residues. CDR3 in amino acids: CATSDFNRPGGDTQYF. CDR3 nucleotide sequence: TGTGCCACCAGTGATTTTAACCGTCCCGGGGGAGATACGCAGTATTTT.

The chain has TRBV24-1 and TRBJ2-5, with D hard to call. The CDR3 runs 15 residues. Per the germline V gene, CDR1 is KGHDR and CDR2 is SFDVKD. V was clipped by 4 bases and J by 0 bases, with 11 bases between them. The CDR3 reads CATSDPNEYQETQYF. Written as DNA, the CDR3 is TGTGCCACCAGTGACCCCAACGAATACCAAGAGACCCAGTACTTC.

This clonotype was observed a handful of times. The chain combines TRBV6-6 with TRBJ2-1; 10 bases are a match to TRBD2. Germline V gene lookup returns CDR1 MNHNY and CDR2 SVGAGI (reference sequence). V dropped 4 bases and J dropped 3; count of bases not matched to a gene: 3. The CDR3 has 15 residues. In nucleotides, the CDR3 is TGTGCCAGCAGTTTGGGACTAGCGCTCTACAATGAGCAGTTCTTC. Translation gives CASSLGLALYNEQFF.

This sequence joins TRBV29-1 and TRBJ1-2; D gene ambiguous. The germline V and J ends were trimmed by 5 bases and 5 bases, with 18 bases remaining between them. From germline, CDR1 is SQVTM and CDR2 ANQGSEA. This CDR3 spans 14 amino acids. CDR3 protein: CSVSPPDGTYGYTF. In nucleotides, the CDR3 is TGCAGCGTTTCCCCTCCCGACGGTACTTATGGCTACACCTTC. The whole variable domain, filled in from reference TRBV29-1 and TRBJ1-2, reads SAVISQKPSRDICQRGTSLTIQCQVDSQVTMMFWYRQQPGQSLTLIATANQGSEATYESGFVIDKFPISRPNLTFSTLTVSNMSPEDSSIYLCSVSPPDGTYGYTFGSGTRLTVV.

The chain links TRBV7-9 to TRBJ2-5; D is unresolved. This CDR3 has 13 amino acids. V dropped 5 bases and J dropped 2 bases, with 9 bases sitting between them. In germline, CDR1 is SEHNR, CDR2 FQNEAQ (reference sequence). The CDR3 loop is CASSIQFQETQYF. The CDR3 nucleotides are TGTGCCAGCAGCATACAGTTTCAAGAGACCCAGTACTTC.

This clonotype appeared a few times. Here the CDR3 DNA reads TGCAGCGCAGAAACATACAATGAGCAGTTCTTC. The encoded protein is CSAETYNEQFF. The genes are TRBV29-1 and TRBJ2-1; D unclear. CDR3 size: 11 residues. Germline values: CDR1 SQVTM, CDR2 ANQGSEA. Trimming stripped 7 bases from V and 4 bases from J, with 8 bases between.

The gene calls are TRBV21-1 and TRBJ2-7; TRBD1 is taken as the D call from the table, unchecked against the DNA. TRBV21-1 is reported as a pseudogene. The CDR3 loop spans 14 amino acids. CDR3 nucleotides: TGTGCCAGCAGCCCTTACGGGCGGCGACGGGAGCAGTACTTC. It translates to CASSPYGRRREQYF.

The chain is built from TRBV12-3 or TRBV12-4 and TRBJ2-1, with 11 bases matching TRBD2. The V and J ends lost 6 bases and 7 bases, in that order; junction bases with no gene match: 8. The CDR3 has 15 amino acids. CDR3 nucleotides: TGTGCCAGCAGGTCCACTAGCGGGAGAGGAAATGAGCAGTTCTTC. Its translation: CASRSTSGRGNEQFF.

This clonotype was found a few times. This sequence joins TRBV24-1 and TRBJ2-5; 9 nucleotides agree with TRBD2. This CDR3 has 17 amino acids. Trimming cost V 3 bases and J 2 bases; bases outside gene matches: 9. CDR1 KGHDR and CDR2 SFDVKD come from the germline V gene. The CDR3 DNA reads as TGTGCCACCAGTGATCCCCTAGCGGGGTCTCAACAAGAGACCCAGTACTTC. Its protein is CATSDPLAGSQQETQYF.

The chain's CDR3 is CATSDTGPGELFF. As DNA, the CDR3 is TGTGCCACCAGCGATACGGGGCCCGGGGAGCTGTTTTTT. The V and J genes are TRBV15 and TRBJ2-2, with D tentatively TRBD1 or TRBD2 (5 bases each). The CDR3 is 13 amino acids. Trimming stripped 5 bases from V and 6 bases from J, with 10 bases between. CDR1 and CDR2 from the germline V gene are LNHNV and YYDKDF (reference sequence).

Comments on this clonotype: The junction departs from the called germline gene at one end, perhaps through a read error. This chain joins TRBV4-1 and TRBJ1-1, with D possibly being TRBD1 (5 bases). The CDR3 runs 14 residues. CDR1 is MGHRA and CDR2 is YSYEKL in the germline V gene. CDR3: CASSRVGGNPEAFF. The CDR3 coding sequence is TGCGCCAGCAGCCGGGTCGGGGGGAACCCTGAAGCTTTCTTT.

The J gene is TRBJ2-1, the V gene TRBV27, with D tentatively TRBD1 (6 bases). Trimming left V 6 bases short and J 5 bases short, with 11 bases between. CDR3 length equals 13 residues. The germline V gene encodes CDR1 MNHEY and CDR2 SMNVEV (reference sequence). The CDR3 nucleotides are TGTGCCAGCAGCACAGGGTCCCACAATGAGCAGTTCTTC. The encoded protein is CASSTGSHNEQFF.

The V and J genes are TRBV5-1 and TRBJ1-2; maybe TRBD1 (5 bases). The ends were cut back, 7 bases at V and 5 bases at J, with 21 bases in the middle. The CDR3 extends over 15 amino acids. Per germline, CDR1 SGHRS and CDR2 YFSETQ. For the CDR3, the DNA is TGCGCCAGCGGCACCGATATCGGGACGGTTTATGGCTACACCTTC. Amino acid sequence: CASGTDIGTVYGYTF.